The 7 T cell receptor beta chains below come from one sample, sequenced in a study of OX40 agonist ivuxolimab in advanced cancers. The data were produced by immunoSEQ multiplex PCR, yet TCRdb's version contains in-frame clones alone and is incomplete. The table has some 54,000 clones, around 85% seen once. This specimen was CD4+ or CD8+ T cells sorted from blood, taken in a trial of the OX40 agonist ivuxolimab. These receptors came from an adult with an advanced solid tumor such as melanoma, head and neck, liver or kidney cancer.

This chain links TRBV27 with TRBJ2-5; 7 bases map to TRBD1. The CDR3 totals 14 residues. The J segment lost 5 bases and the V segment lost 6 bases, leaving 9 bases of the junction unmatched. Looked up from germline, CDR1 is MNHEY and CDR2 is SMNVEV (reference sequence). The CDR3 spells CASRGHRGFETQYF. For the CDR3, the DNA is TGTGCCAGCAGAGGTCACAGGGGCTTCGAGACCCAGTACTTC.

This clone has just a few counts. The chain uses TRBV5-4 and TRBJ1-2; D is possibly TRBD1 (6 bases). This CDR3 region has 17 residues. CDR1 is SGHNT and CDR2 is YYREEE in the germline V gene (reference sequence). V lost 0 bases and J lost 3, with 18 bases in between. CDR3 protein: CASSLDAGGGADYGYTF. CDR3 in DNA: TGTGCCAGCAGCTTGGATGCGGGTGGGGGGGCCGACTATGGCTACACCTTC.

The chain links TRBV5-1 to TRBJ2-7; D perhaps matches TRBD2 (6 bases). Per the germline V gene, CDR1 is SGHRS and CDR2 is YFSETQ. CDR3 length: 15 residues. Trimming shortened V by 0 bases and J by 2 bases, and 12 bases separated the two germline ends. CDR3 region: CASSLVQGGTYEQYF. CDR3 in DNA: TGCGCCAGCAGCTTGGTCCAGGGAGGTACCTACGAGCAGTACTTC.

This chain connects TRBV29-1 to TRBJ1-2; the D is unclear. Germline assignment: CDR1 SQVTM and CDR2 ANQGSEA. This CDR3 is built from 11 residues. V was clipped by 7 bases and J by 8 bases, with 14 bases between them. The CDR3 nucleotides read TGCAGCGCCCCCTCGGTTTCCGGCTACACCTTC. Its protein is CSAPSVSGYTF.

The chain combines TRBV18 with TRBJ1-3; D perhaps matches TRBD1 (6 bases). CDR1 KGHSH and CDR2 LQKENI come from the germline V gene. The CDR3 extends over 15 amino acids. Trimming shortened V by 6 bases and J by 0 bases, and 12 bases separated the two germline ends. The CDR3 coding sequence is TGTGCCAGCTCTCAAGGACAGAGCTCTGGAAACACCATATATTTT. Translating it yields CASSQGQSSGNTIYF.

The chain employs TRBV9 and TRBJ1-4; D might be TRBD1 (5 bases). There are 11 residues in the CDR3. Trimming shortened V by 4 bases and J by 11 bases, and 9 bases separated the two germline ends. Germline-derived CDR1 and CDR2 are SGDLS and YYNGEE. For the CDR3, the DNA is TGTGCCAGCAGCTCTTCAGGGAAACTGTTTTTT. Its protein product is CASSSSGKLFF.

J is TRBJ1-4 and V is TRBV19; tentatively, D is TRBD1 (6 bases). Germline V gene data show CDR1 as LNHDA and CDR2 as SQIVND (reference sequence). V lost 7 bases and J lost 10, with 19 bases in between. This CDR3 region has 14 residues. The CDR3 protein is CASTGGMDSPKLFF. The CDR3 DNA reads as TGTGCCAGTACGGGGGGGATGGACAGCCCAAAACTGTTTTTT.